The rows below give T cell receptor beta chains drawn from one sample of a study of T-cell reconstitution after alpha-beta-depleted transplantation in children. TCRdb itself ran the PCR reads through MiXCR, one entry per CDR3 protein. The sample carries over 400,000 distinct CDR3 sequences, 43% recorded once. The sample in question was PBMCs, obtained before TCRalphabeta/CD19-depleted stem cell transplant. The receptors stem from a girl aged 2 to 9 with aplastic anemia, due to receive a stem cell transplant. The CDR3 runs from the conserved cysteine through the conserved F or W. Each record gives: CDR3 DNA, CDR3 protein, V gene, J gene, CDR3 length, clone size, D gene. D genes are given only for firm matches. Not all rows give a size; the values are once, few, many and, for expanded clones, a class.

TGTGCCAGCAGCTACCAGGGACTAGAAGCTTTCTTT,CASSYQGLEAFF,TRBV7-9,TRBJ1-1,12,-,-
TGTGCCAGCAGTGAAGGTATGGGGACAGACGCTTTCTTT,CASSEGMGTDAFF,TRBV6-1,TRBJ1-1,13,once,TRBD1
TGCGCCAGCAGCAGCCAGGGCCTCGAGGATGAAAAACTGTTTTTT,CASSSQGLEDEKLFF,TRBV4-3,TRBJ1-4,15,many,-
TGTGCCAGCAGTTACTCTAGCGGGAACACCGGGGAGCTGTTTTTT,CASSYSSGNTGELFF,TRBV6-5,TRBJ2-2,15,once,-
TGCAGCGTTGAGGCAGGGGCGGATGGAAACACCATATATTTT,CSVEAGADGNTIYF,TRBV29-1,TRBJ1-3,14,-,-
TGTGCCAGCAGTTTATACGGCAGCAACAATGAGCAGTTCTTC,CASSLYGSNNEQFF,TRBV27,TRBJ2-1,14,-,-
TGCGCCAGCAGCGGGGTCCGCGCCTTCAACACAGATACGCAGTATTTT,CASSGVRAFNTDTQYF,TRBV5-1,TRBJ2-3,16,-,-
TGTGCCGTGTCGGACAGGGGCCTTCTGAACGAGCAGTACTTC,CAVSDRGLLNEQYF,TRBV10-3,TRBJ2-7,14,few,TRBD1
TGTGCCAGCAGCTTTTTGACGGCTGCCACCGGGGAGCTGTTTTTT,CASSFLTAATGELFF,TRBV5-4,TRBJ2-2,15,-,-
TGCGCCAGCAGCACCCTAGCGGGAGGGAGCACAGATACGCAGTATTTT,CASSTLAGGSTDTQYF,TRBV4-1,TRBJ2-3,16,-,TRBD2
TGCAGTGCTAGAGATGTCGGCAGGAATCAGCCCCAGCATTTT,CSARDVGRNQPQHF,TRBV20-1,TRBJ1-5,14,few,-
TGTGCCACCAGCAGAGATCTGAGCTCTGGGGCCAACGTCCTGACTTTC,CATSRDLSSGANVLTF,TRBV15,TRBJ2-6,16,-,-
TGTGCCAGCAGTTTAACCCCCCGACGGGCAGGCAATGAGCAGTTCTTC,CASSLTPRRAGNEQFF,TRBV12-3/TRBV12-4,TRBJ2-1,16,-,-
TGCAGTCAGGCTAGCCCTTCGGAAGATACGCAGTATTTT,CSQASPSEDTQYF,TRBV20-1,TRBJ2-3,13,-,-
TGCAGTGCTAATCGGGGGCCGCCCGGGAGTGAGCAGTTCTTC,CSANRGPPGSEQFF,TRBV20-1,TRBJ2-1,14,once,-
TGTGCCAGCAGCTTAGCGGGACAGGGAGTAAACATTCAGTACTTC,CASSLAGQGVNIQYF,TRBV7-2,TRBJ2-4,15,once,TRBD1
TGCAGTGCTAGAGATCGGCGGAGCTCCTACAATGAGCAGTTCTTC,CSARDRRSSYNEQFF,TRBV20-1,TRBJ2-1,15,-,-
TGCGCCAGCGGAGTCGATGGACGGACCCAAGAGACCCAGTACTTC,CASGVDGRTQETQYF,TRBV5-1,TRBJ2-5,15,-,-
TGTGCCAGCAGTTTGGAACAGAACTATGGCTACACCTTC,CASSLEQNYGYTF,TRBV12-3/TRBV12-4,TRBJ1-2,13,many,-
TGTGCCACCGGACTAGCGGTCAATGAGCAGTTCTTC,CATGLAVNEQFF,TRBV15,TRBJ2-1,12,many,TRBD2
TGTGCCAGCAGCGTAGGGATGAACAGGGGTTTAAAGGACGAGCAGTACTTC,CASSVGMNRGLKDEQYF,TRBV9,TRBJ2-7,17,few,TRBD1
TGTGCCAGCAGCTTGGGCGGGACTAGCGGATACGAGCAGTACTTC,CASSLGGTSGYEQYF,TRBV5-6,TRBJ2-7,15,many,TRBD2
TGTGCCAGCAGCCAAGAGCTGACTGGACTAGCGCACCTCGAGCAGTACTTC,CASSQELTGLAHLEQYF,TRBV3-1,TRBJ2-7,17,-,TRBD2
TGTGCCAGCAGCCAAGAGGCTAGCGGGACCTCCTACAATGAGCAGTTCTTC,CASSQEASGTSYNEQFF,TRBV4-2,TRBJ2-1,17,-,TRBD2
TGTGCCAGCAGCTTAGCGAATCTCCGGGACACTAACTTGAACACTGAAGCTTTCTTT,CASSLANLRDTNLNTEAFF,TRBV11-1,TRBJ1-1,19,-,-
TGCAGTGCGGAATGGGGAGCAAAAATTCTTGAGCAGTACTTC,CSAEWGAKILEQYF,TRBV20-1,TRBJ2-7,14,-,-
TGCAGTGCTAGTCCTAGCGGGAGGGCCGTCAACGAGCAGTACTTC,CSASPSGRAVNEQYF,TRBV20-1,TRBJ2-7,15,-,TRBD2
TGTGCCAGCAGTGAATCAATCCCACGACTTTCTCAGCCCCAGCATTTT,CASSESIPRLSQPQHF,TRBV6-1,TRBJ1-5,16,few,-
TGTGCCAGCAGTACTCACAGGGGGTTGGGAGCTTTCTTT,CASSTHRGLGAFF,TRBV12-3/TRBV12-4,TRBJ1-1,13,-,TRBD1
TGCAGTGCTAGAATACGACTATGGGACACTGAAGCTTTCTTT,CSARIRLWDTEAFF,TRBV20-1,TRBJ1-1,14,-,-
TGCAGTGCTAGACGCCGGGACGCATACAATGAGCAGTTCTTC,CSARRRDAYNEQFF,TRBV20-1,TRBJ2-1,14,-,-
TGCGCCAGCAGCCAAAAAGGAGGGAATATAGCGGGGGAGTTCTACGAGCAGTACTTC,CASSQKGGNIAGEFYEQYF,TRBV4-1,TRBJ2-7,19,-,TRBD2
TGTGCCAGCAGAGTTTTAGCGGGAGTCCGCGAGCAGTACTTC,CASRVLAGVREQYF,TRBV27,TRBJ2-7,14,few,TRBD2
TGCAGTGCTAGAGAGTTTAGCGCGGGGAGGGAGCAGTACTTC,CSAREFSAGREQYF,TRBV20-1,TRBJ2-7,14,-,-
TGTGCCAGCAGTTTATCGGGACCTTCCTATGGCTACACCTTC,CASSLSGPSYGYTF,TRBV28,TRBJ1-2,14,few,-
TGTGCCATCAGTGAGCCAGCCGGGACAGGGACCTACGAGCAGTACTTC,CAISEPAGTGTYEQYF,TRBV10-3,TRBJ2-7,16,-,TRBD1
TGCGCCAGCAGCTTGACTAGTGCCGGCGGAAGTGAGCAGTTCTTC,CASSLTSAGGSEQFF,TRBV5-1,TRBJ2-1,15,-,-
TGCAGTGCTGAGGCTCTTGGGAGTGGGAACACTGAAGCTTTCTTT,CSAEALGSGNTEAFF,TRBV20-1,TRBJ1-1,15,-,-
TGCAGTGCTAGTCGCGGGAGGGCTTCTTCGGGGCAGTACTTC,CSASRGRASSGQYF,TRBV20-1,TRBJ2-7,14,-,TRBD2